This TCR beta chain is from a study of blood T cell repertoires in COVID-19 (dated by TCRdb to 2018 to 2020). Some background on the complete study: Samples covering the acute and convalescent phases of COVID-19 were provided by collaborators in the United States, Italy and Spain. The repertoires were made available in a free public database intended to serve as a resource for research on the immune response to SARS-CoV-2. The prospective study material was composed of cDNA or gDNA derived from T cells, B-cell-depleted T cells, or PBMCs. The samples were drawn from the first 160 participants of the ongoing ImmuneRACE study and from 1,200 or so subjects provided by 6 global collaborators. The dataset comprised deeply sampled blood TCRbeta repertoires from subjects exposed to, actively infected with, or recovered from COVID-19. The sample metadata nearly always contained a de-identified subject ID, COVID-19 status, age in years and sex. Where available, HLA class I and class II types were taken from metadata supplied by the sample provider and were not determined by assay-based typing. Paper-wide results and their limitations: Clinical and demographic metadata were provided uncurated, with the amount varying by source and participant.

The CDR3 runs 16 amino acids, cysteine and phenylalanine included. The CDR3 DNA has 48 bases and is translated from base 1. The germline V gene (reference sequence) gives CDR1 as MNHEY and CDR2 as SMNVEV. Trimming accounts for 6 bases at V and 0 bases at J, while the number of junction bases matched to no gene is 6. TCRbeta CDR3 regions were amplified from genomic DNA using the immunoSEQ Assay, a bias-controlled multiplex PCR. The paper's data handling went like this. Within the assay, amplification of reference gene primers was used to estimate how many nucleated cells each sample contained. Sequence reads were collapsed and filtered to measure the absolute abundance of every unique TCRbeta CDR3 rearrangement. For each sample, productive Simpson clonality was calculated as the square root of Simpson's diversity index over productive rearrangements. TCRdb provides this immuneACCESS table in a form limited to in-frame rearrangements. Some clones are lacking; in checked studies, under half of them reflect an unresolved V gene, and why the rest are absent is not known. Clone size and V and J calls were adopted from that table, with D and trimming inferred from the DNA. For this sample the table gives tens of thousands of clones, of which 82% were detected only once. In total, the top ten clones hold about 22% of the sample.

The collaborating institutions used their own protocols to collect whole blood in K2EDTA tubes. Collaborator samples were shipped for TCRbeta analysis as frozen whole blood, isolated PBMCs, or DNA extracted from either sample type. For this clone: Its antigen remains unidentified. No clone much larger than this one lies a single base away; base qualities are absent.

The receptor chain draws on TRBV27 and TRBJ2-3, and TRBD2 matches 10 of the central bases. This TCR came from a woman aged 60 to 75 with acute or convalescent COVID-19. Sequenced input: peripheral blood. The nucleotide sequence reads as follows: TGTGCCAGCAGACGGCTAGCGGGGGTTAGCACAGATACGCAGTATTTT. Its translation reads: CASRRLAGVSTDTQYF.